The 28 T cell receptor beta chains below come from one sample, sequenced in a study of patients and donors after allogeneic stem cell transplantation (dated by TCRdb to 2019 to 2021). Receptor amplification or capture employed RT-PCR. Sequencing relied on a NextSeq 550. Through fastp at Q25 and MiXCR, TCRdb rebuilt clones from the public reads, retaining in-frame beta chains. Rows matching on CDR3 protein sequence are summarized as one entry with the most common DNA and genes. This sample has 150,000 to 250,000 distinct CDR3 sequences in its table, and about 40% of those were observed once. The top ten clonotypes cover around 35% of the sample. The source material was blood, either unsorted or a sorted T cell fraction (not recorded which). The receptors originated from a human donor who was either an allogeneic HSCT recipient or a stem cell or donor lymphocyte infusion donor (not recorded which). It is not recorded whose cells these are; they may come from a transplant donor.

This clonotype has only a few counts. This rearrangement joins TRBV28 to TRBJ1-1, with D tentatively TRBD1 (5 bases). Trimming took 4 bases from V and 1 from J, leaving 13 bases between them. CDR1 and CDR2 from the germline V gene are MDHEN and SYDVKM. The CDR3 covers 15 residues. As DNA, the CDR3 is TGTGCCAGCAGTTCCCCTGGGACCGGGAACACTGAAGCTTTCTTT. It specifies CASSSPGTGNTEAFF.

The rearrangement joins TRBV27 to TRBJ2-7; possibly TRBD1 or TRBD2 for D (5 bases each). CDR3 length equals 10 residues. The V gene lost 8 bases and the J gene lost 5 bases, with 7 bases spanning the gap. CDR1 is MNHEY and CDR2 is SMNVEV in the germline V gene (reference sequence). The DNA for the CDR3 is TGTGCCAGCCGGGGCGACGAGCAGTACTTC. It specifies CASRGDEQYF.

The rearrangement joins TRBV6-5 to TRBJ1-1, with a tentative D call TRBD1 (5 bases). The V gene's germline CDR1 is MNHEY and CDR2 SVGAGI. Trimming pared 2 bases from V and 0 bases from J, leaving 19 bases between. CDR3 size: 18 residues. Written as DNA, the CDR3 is TGTGCCAGCAGTTACGATTCGGCCGGGACGGTCATGAACACTGAAGCTTTCTTT. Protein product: CASSYDSAGTVMNTEAFF.

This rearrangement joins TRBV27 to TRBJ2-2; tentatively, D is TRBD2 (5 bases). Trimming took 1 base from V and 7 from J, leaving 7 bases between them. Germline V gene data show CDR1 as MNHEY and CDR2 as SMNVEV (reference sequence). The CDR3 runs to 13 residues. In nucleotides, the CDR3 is TGTGCCAGCAGTTTATGGGAGAACGGGGAGCTGTTTTTT. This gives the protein CASSLWENGELFF.

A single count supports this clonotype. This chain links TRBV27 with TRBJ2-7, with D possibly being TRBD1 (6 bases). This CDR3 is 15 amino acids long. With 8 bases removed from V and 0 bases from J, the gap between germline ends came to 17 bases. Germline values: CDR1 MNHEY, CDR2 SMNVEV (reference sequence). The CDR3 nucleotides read TGTGCCAGCGGACCCCTTCAGACAGGCTCCTACGAGCAGTACTTC. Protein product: CASGPLQTGSYEQYF.

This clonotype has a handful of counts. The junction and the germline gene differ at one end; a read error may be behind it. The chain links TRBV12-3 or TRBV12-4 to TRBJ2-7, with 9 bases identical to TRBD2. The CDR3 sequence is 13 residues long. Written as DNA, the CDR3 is TGTGCCAGCAGTCTAGCGGGGCCCAACGAGCAGTACTTC. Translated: CASSLAGPNEQYF.

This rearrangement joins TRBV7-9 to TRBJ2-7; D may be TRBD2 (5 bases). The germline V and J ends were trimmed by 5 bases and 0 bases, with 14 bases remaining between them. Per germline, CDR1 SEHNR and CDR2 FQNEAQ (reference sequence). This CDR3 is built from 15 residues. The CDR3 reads CASSPRVTSSYEQYF. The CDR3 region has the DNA TGTGCCAGCAGCCCAAGGGTCACTAGCTCCTACGAGCAGTACTTC.

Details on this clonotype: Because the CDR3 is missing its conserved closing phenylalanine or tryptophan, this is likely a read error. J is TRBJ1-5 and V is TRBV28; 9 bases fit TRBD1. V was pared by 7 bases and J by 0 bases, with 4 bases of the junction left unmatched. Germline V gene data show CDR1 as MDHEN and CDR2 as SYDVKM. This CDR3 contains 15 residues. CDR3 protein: CASTKQGASNQPQHL. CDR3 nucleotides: TGTGCCAGCACCAAACAGGGGGCTAGCAATCAGCCCCAGCATTTG.

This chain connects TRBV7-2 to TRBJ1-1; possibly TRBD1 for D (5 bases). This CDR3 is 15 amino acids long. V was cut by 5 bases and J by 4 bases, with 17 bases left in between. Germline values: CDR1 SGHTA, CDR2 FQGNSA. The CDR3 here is CASSPPGRVSTEAFF. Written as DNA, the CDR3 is TGTGCCAGCAGCCCCCCGGGCAGGGTGAGCACTGAAGCTTTCTTT.

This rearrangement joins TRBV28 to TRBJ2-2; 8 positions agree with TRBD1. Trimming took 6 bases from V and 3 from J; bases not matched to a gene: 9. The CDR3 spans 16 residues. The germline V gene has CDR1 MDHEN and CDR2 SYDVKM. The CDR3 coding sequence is TGTGCCAGCAGCCTCCCTCAGGGGGCGGACACCGGGGAGCTGTTTTTT. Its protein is CASSLPQGADTGELFF.

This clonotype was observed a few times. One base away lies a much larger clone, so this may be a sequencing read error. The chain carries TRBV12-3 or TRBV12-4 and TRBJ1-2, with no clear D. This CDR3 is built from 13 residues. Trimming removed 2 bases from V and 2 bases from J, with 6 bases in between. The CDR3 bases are TGTGCCAGCAGTTTACCGGGGAACTATGGCTACACCTTC. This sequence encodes CASSLPGNYGYTF.

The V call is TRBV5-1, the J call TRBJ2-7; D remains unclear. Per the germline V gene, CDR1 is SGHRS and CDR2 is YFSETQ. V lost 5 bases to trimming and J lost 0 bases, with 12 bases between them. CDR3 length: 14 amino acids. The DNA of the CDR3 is TGCGCCAGCAGTCGCCCAGACAACTCCTACGAGCAGTACTTC. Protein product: CASSRPDNSYEQYF. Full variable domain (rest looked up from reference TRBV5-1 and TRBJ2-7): KAGVTQTPRYLIKTRGQQVTLSCSPISGHRSVSWYQQTPGQGLQFLFEYFSETQRNKGNFPGRFSGRQFSNSRSEMNVSTLELGDSALYLCASSRPDNSYEQYFGPGTRLTVT.

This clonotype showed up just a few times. CDR3 sequence (DNA): TGTGCCTGGAGTTATACTACAGGAACCCTGGAAGCTTTCTTT. Its protein product is CAWSYTTGTLEAFF. The chain carries TRBV30 and TRBJ1-1; D possibly corresponds to TRBD1 (5 bases). Germline V gene sequence: CDR1 GTSNPN, CDR2 SVGIG (reference sequence). V gave up 2 bases and J gave up 8 bases, with 18 bases separating them. The CDR3 consists of 14 residues.

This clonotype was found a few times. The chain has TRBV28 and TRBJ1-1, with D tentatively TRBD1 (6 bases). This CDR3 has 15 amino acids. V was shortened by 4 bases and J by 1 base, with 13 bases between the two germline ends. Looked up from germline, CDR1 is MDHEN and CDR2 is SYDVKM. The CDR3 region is CASSSRGHKNTEAFF. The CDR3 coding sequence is TGTGCCAGCAGTTCCAGGGGTCATAAGAACACTGAAGCTTTCTTT. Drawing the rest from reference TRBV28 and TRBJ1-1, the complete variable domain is DVKVTQSSRYLVKRTGEKVFLECVQDMDHENMFWYRQDPGLGLRLIYFSYDVKMKEKGDIPEGYSVSREKKERFSLILESASTNQTSMYLCASSSRGHKNTEAFFGQGTRLTVV.

DNA of the CDR3: TGTGCCAGCAGTTTTTTGGCGTACGAGCAGTACTTC. Amino acid sequence: CASSFLAYEQYF. The J gene is TRBJ2-7, the V gene TRBV12-3 or TRBV12-4; no reliable D call. The CDR3 loop spans 12 amino acids. Trimming left V 3 bases short and J 4 bases short, with 7 bases between.

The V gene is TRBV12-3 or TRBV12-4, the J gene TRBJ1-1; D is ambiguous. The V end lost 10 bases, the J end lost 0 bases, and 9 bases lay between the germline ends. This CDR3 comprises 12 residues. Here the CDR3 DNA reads TGTGCCACCCCTGGGGTGAACACTGAAGCTTTCTTT. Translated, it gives CATPGVNTEAFF.

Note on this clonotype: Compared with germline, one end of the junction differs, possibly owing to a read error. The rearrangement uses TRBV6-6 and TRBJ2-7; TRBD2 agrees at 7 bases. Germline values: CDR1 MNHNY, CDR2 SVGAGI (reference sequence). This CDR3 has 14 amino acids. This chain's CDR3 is CASSYGGGSYEEYF. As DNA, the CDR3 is TGTGCCAGCAGTTATGGCGGGGGATCCTACGAGGAGTACTTC.

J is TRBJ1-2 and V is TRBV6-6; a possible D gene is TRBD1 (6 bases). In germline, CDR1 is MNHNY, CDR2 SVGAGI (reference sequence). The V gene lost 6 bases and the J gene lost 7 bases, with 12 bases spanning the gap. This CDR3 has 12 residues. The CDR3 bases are TGTGCCAGCAGCACAGGGAACGGTGGCTACACCTTC. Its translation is CASSTGNGGYTF.

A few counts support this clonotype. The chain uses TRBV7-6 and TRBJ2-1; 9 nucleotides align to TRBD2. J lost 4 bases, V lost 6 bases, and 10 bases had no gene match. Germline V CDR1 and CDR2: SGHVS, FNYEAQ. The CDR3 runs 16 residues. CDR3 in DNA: TGTGCCAGCAGAACCACAGCGGGAGGACCATACAATGAGCAGTTCTTC. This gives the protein CASRTTAGGPYNEQFF.

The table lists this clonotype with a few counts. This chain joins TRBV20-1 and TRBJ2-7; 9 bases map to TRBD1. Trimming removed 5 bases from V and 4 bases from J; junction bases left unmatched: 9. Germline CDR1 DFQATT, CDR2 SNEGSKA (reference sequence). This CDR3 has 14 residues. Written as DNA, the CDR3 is TGCAGTGCTCTCCACTCGACAGGGGGATACGAGCAGTACTTC. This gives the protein CSALHSTGGYEQYF.

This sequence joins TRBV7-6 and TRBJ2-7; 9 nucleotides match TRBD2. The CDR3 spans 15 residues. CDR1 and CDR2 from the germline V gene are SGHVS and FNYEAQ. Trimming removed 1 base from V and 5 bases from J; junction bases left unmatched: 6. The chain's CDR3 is CASSLGAGGRDEQYF. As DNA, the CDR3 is TGTGCCAGCAGCTTAGGGGCGGGAGGGAGAGACGAGCAGTACTTC.

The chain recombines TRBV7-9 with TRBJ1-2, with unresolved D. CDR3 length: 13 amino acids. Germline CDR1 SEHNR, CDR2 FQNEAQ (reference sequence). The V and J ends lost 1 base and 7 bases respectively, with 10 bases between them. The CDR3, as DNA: TGTGCCAGCAGCTTAGACATTACTATTGGCTACACCTTC. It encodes CASSLDITIGYTF.

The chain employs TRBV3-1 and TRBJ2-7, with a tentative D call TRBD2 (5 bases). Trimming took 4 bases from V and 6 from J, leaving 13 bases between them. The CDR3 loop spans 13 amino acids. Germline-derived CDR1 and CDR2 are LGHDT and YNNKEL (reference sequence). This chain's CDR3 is CASSPGIRGEQYF. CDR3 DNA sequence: TGTGCCAGCAGCCCCGGGATCAGAGGCGAGCAGTACTTC.

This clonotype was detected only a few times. The CDR3 DNA reads as TGTGCCAGCAGTGGGTCGGACGGGAGTCCTCTTTATGGCTACACCTTC. It is translated as CASSGSDGSPLYGYTF. The V call is TRBV6-1, the J call TRBJ1-2; D unresolved. Per the germline V gene, CDR1 is MNHNS and CDR2 is SASEGT. The CDR3 is 16 amino acids. V lost 4 bases to trimming and J lost 5 bases, with 20 bases between them.

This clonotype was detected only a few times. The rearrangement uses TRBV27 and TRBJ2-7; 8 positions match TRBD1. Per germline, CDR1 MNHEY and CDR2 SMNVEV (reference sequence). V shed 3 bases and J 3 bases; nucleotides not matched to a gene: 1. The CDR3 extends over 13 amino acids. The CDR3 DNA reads TGTGCCAGCAGTTTGGACAGGGACTACGAGCAGTACTTC. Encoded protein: CASSLDRDYEQYF.

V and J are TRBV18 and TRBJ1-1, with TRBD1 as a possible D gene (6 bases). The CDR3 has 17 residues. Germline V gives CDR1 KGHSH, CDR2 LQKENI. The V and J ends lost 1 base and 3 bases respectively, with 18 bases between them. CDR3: CASSPLGAKRVDTEAFF. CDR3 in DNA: TGTGCCAGCTCACCACTGGGGGCGAAGCGGGTGGACACTGAAGCTTTCTTT. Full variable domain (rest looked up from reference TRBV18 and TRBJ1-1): NAGVMQNPRHLVRRRGQEARLRCSPMKGHSHVYWYRQLPEEGLKFMVYLQKENIIDESGMPKERFSAEFPKEGPSILRIQQVVRGDSAAYFCASSPLGAKRVDTEAFFGQGTRLTVV.

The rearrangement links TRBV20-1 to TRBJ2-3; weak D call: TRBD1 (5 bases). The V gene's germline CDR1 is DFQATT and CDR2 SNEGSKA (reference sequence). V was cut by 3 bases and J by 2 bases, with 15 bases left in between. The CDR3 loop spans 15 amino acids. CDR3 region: CSASVSQGNTDTQYF. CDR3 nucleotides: TGCAGTGCTAGCGTGAGCCAGGGAAACACAGATACGCAGTATTTT.

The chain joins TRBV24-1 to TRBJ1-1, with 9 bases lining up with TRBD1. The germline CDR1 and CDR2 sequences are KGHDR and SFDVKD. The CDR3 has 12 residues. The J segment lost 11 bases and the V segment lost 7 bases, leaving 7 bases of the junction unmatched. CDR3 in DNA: TGTGCCACCAGCACCGGGACAGGGAGTGCTTTCTTT. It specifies CATSTGTGSAFF.